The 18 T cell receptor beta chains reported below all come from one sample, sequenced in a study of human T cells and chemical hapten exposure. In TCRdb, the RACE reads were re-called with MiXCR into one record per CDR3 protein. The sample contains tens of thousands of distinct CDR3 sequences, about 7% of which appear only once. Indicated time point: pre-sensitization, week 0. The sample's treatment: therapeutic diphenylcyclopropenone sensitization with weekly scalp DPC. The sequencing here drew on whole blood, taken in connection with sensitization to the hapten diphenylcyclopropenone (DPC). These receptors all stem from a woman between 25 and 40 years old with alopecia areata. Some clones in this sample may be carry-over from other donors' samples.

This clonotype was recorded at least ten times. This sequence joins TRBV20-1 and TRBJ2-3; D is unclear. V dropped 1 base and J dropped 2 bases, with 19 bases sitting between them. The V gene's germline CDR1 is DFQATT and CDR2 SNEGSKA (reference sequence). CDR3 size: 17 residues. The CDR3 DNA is TGCAGTGCTAGAGCCAACAAAGGGCAGGAGATCACAGATACGCAGTATTTT. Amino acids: CSARANKGQEITDTQYF.

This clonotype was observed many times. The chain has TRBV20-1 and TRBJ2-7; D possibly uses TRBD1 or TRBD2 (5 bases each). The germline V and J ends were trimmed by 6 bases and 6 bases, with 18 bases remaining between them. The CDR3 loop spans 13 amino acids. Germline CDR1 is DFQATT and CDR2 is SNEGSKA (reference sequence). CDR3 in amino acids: CSALGPLLGEQYF. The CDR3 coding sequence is TGCAGTGCCCTGGGACCGCTTCTCGGCGAGCAGTACTTC.

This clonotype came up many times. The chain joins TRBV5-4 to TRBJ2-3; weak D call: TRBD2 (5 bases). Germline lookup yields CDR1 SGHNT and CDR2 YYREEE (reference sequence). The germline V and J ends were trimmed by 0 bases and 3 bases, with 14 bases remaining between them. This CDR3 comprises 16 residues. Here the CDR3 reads CASSLDLSPGTDTQYF. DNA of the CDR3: TGTGCCAGCAGCTTGGACCTCTCCCCGGGGACAGATACGCAGTATTTT.

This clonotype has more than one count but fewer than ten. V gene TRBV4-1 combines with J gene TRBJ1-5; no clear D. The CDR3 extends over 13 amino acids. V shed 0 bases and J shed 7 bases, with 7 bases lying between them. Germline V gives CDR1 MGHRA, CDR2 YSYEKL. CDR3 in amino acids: CASSQDYQQPQHF. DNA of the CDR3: TGCGCCAGCAGCCAAGATTATCAACAGCCCCAGCATTTT.

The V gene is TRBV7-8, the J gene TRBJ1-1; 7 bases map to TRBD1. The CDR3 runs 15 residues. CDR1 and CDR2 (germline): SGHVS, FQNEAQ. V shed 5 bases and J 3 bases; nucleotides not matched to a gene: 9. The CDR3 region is CASSQKDRRYTEAFF. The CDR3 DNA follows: TGTGCCAGCAGCCAGAAGGACAGGCGATACACTGAAGCTTTCTTT. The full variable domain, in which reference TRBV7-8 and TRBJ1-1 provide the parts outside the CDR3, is GAGVSQSPRYKVAKRGQDVALRCDPISGHVSLFWYQQALGQGPEFLTYFQNEAQLDKSGLPSDRFFAERPEGSVSTLKIQRTQQEDSAVYLCASSQKDRRYTEAFFGQGTRLTVV.

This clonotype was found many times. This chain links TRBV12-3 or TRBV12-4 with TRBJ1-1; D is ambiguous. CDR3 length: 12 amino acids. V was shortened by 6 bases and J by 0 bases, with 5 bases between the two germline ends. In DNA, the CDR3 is TGTGCCAGCAGCATGGTGAACACTGAAGCTTTCTTT. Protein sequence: CASSMVNTEAFF.

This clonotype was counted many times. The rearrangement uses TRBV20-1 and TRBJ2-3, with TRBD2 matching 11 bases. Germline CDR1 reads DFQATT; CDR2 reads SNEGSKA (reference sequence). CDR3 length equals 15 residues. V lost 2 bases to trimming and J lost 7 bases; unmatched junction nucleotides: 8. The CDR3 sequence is CSARLAGGPQNTQYF. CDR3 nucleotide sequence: TGCAGTGCTAGACTAGCGGGGGGACCACAGAATACGCAGTATTTT.

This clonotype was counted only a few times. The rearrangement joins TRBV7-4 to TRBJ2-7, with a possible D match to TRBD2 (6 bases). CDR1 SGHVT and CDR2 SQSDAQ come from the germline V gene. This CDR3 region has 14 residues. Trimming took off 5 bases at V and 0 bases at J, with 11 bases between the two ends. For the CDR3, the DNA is TGTGCCAGCAGCCCGCCGACTAGCTCCTACGAGCAGTACTTC. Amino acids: CASSPPTSSYEQYF.

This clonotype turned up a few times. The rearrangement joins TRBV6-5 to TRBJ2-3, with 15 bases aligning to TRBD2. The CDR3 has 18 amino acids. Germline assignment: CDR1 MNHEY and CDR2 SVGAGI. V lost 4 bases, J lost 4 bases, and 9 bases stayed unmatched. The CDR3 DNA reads TGTGCCAGCAGTTTTTCGCCGGGACTAGCGGGGGGCGCAGATACGCAGTATTTT. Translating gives CASSFSPGLAGGADTQYF.

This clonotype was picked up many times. CDR3 in DNA: TGTGCCAGCAGCCAAGGGAGCACTGAAGCTTTCTTT. Translation gives CASSQGSTEAFF. The rearrangement links TRBV11-2 to TRBJ1-1; no firm D call. Trimming cost V 5 bases and J 4 bases, with 8 bases left between them. This CDR3 region has 12 residues. Per the germline V gene, CDR1 is SGHAT and CDR2 is FQNNGV.

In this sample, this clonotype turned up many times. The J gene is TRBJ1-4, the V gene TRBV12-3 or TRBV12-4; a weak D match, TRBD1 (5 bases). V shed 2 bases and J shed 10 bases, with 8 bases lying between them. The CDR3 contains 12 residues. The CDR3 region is CASSLQGGKLFF. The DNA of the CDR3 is TGTGCCAGCAGTTTACAGGGTGGAAAACTGTTTTTT.

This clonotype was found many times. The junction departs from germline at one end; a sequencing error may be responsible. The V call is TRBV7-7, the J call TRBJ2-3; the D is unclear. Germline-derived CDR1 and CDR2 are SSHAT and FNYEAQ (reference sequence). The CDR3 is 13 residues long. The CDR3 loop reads CASSLSGTDTQYF. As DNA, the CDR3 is TGTGCTAGCAGCTTAAGTGGTACAGATACGCAGTATTTT.

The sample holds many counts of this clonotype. The CDR3 spells CASSLGGSRYNEQFF. The CDR3 coding sequence is TGTGCCAGCAGCTTAGGGGGCAGTAGGTACAATGAGCAGTTCTTC. The chain has TRBV7-2 and TRBJ2-1; D perhaps matches TRBD1 (5 bases). Germline V gives CDR1 SGHTA, CDR2 FQGNSA. V lost 1 base, J lost 4 bases, and 11 bases lay in between. This CDR3 is 15 amino acids long. Looking up the rest from reference TRBV7-2 and TRBJ2-1 gives the full variable domain: GAGVSQSPSNKVTEKGKDVELRCDPISGHTALYWYRQSLGQGLEFLIYFQGNSAPDKSGLPSDRFSAERTGGSVSTLTIQRTQQEDSAVYLCASSLGGSRYNEQFFGPGTRLTVL.

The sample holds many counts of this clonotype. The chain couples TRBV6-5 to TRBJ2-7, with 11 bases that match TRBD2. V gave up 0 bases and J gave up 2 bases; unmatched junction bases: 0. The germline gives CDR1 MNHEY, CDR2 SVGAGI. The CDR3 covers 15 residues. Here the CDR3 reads CASSYSLAGAYEQYF. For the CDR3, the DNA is TGTGCCAGCAGTTACTCACTAGCGGGGGCCTACGAGCAGTACTTC.

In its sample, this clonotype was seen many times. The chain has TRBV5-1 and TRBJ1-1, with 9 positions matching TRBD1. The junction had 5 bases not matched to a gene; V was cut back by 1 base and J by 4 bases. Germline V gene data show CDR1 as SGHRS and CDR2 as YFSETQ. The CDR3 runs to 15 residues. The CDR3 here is CASSLLGQGATEAFF. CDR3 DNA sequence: TGCGCCAGCAGCTTGTTGGGACAGGGAGCCACTGAAGCTTTCTTT.

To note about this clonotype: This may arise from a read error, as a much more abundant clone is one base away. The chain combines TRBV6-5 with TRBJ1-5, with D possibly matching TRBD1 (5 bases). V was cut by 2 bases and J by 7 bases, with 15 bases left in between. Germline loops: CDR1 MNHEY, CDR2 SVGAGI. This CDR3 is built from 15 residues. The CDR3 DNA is TGTGCCAGCAGTTACGGGGGGGTTGACACACAGCCCCAGCATTTT. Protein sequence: CASSYGGVDTQPQHF.

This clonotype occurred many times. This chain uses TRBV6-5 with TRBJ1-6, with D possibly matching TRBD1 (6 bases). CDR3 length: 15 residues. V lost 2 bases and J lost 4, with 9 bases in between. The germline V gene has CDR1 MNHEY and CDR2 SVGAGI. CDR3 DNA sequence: TGTGCCAGCAGTTACACGGACAGATATAATTCACCCCTCCACTTT. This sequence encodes CASSYTDRYNSPLHF.

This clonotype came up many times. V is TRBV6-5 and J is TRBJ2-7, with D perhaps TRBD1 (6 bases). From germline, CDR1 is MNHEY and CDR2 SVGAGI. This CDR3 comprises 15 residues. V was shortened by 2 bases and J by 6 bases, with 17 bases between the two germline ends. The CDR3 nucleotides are TGTGCCAGCAGTTACAACTCAGCAGGGGAAGGCGAGCAGTACTTC. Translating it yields CASSYNSAGEGEQYF.